This T cell receptor beta chain was recorded in a study of cytomegalovirus exposure and HLA in healthy donors. CDR3 size: 14 residues. V lost 5 bases to trimming and J lost 2 bases; unmatched junction nucleotides: 5. Germline assignment: CDR1 SGHNT and CDR2 YENEEA. Clones were sequenced by immunoSEQ multiplex PCR, and TCRdb holds only the in-frame ones, with some missing. The table includes over 150,000 clones, roughly 84% detected once. Source material: PBMCs. This receptor was taken from a woman younger than 35 in good health and CMV-seropositive. This chain uses TRBV11-3 with TRBJ2-5; 7 positions agree with TRBD2. Here the CDR3 reads CASSPAGLQETQYF. In DNA, the CDR3 is TGTGCCAGCAGCCCAGCGGGGCTTCAAGAGACCCAGTACTTC.